The clone carrying this T cell receptor beta chain was counted at least ten times. Antigen unknown. TCR beta CDR3 regions were amplified from RNA transcripts. Carried out on the TCR CDR3, a first-round RT-PCR used the HTBI primer set. TCRdb independently ran MiXCR on the multiplex PCR reads; one entry per CDR3 protein. The data hold some 510,000 distinct CDR3 sequences, with about 20% observed a single time. This specimen belongs to a study of T cells in Graves' hyperthyroidism and ophthalmopathy. Study-wide results and limits: A 13 V-J signature model discriminated ophthalmopathy versus stable hyperthyroidism.

From germline, CDR1 is LNHNV and CDR2 YYDKDF (reference sequence). V lost 0 bases and J lost 6, with 12 bases in between. This CDR3 spans 14 amino acids. Input material: blood. The source is a young man with Graves' hyperthyroidism. The chain has TRBV15 and TRBJ2-7; D possibly corresponds to TRBD1 (6 bases). The CDR3 loop is CATSRDRTVGEQYF. Written as DNA, the CDR3 is TGTGCCACCAGCAGAGATAGGACAGTTGGCGAGCAGTACTTC.